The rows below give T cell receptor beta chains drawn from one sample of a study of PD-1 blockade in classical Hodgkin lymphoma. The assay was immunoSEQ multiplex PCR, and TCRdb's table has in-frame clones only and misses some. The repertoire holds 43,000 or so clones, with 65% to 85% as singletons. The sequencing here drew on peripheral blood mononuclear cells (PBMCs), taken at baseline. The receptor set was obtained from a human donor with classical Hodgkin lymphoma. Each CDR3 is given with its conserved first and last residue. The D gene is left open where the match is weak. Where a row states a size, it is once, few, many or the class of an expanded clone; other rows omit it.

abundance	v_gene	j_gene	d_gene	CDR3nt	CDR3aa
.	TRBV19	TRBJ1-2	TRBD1	TGTGCCAGTAGTACAGGGGGACAGCGGGGTGGCTACACCTTC	CASSTGGQRGGYTF
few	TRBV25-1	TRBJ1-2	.	TGTGCCAGCAGCCTTGCCGGGAACTATGGCTACACCTTC	CASSLAGNYGYTF
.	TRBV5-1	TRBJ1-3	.	TGCGCCAGCAGCTTGGGAGGGGCAGGAAAAGGAAACACCATATATTTT	CASSLGGAGKGNTIYF
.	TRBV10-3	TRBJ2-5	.	TGTGCCATCAGTGACCTGGGGGACGGGGAGACCCAGTACTTC	CAISDLGDGETQYF
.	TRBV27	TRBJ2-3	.	TGTGCCAGCGGCAGAAACACAGATACGCAGTATTTT	CASGRNTDTQYF
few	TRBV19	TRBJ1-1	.	TGTGCCAGTAGTGGACAGATGAACACTGAAGCTTTCTTT	CASSGQMNTEAFF
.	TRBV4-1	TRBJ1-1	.	TGCGCCAGCAGCCGAGGGAACACTGAAGCTTTCTTT	CASSRGNTEAFF
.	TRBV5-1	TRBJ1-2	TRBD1	TGCGCCAGCAGCGATGGACAGGGGCTGTTCGGTGGCTACACCTTC	CASSDGQGLFGGYTF
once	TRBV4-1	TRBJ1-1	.	TGCGCCAGCAGCCATGTTGGGAAGGAACCCGAAGCTTTCTTT	CASSHVGKEPEAFF
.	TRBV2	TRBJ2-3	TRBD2	TGTGCCAGCAGTGGAGGGACTAGTGGTAGGACAGATACGCAGTATTTT	CASSGGTSGRTDTQYF
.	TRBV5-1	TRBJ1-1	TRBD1	TGCGCCAGCAGAGTGATGCCGGGACAGCGGAACACTGAAGCTTTCTTT	CASRVMPGQRNTEAFF
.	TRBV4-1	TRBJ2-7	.	TGCGCCAGCAGCCCCTACACGAATAGCGCTGGGTACGAGCAGTACTTC	CASSPYTNSAGYEQYF
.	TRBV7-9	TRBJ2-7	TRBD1	TGTGCCTGCCGGGACAGGGGGCTCGAGCAGTACTTC	CACRDRGLEQYF
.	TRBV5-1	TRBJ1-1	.	TGCGCCAGCACACTGGGGGGGATGAACACTGAAGCTTTCTTT	CASTLGGMNTEAFF
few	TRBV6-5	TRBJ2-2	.	TGTGCCAGCAGCCGGGGCGTAACGAACACCGGGGAGCTGTTTTTT	CASSRGVTNTGELFF
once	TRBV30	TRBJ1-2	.	TGTGCCTGGAGTGTGGGTCAGGATGGCTACACCTTC	CAWSVGQDGYTF
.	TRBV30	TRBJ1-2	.	TGTGCCTGGAGTGTAAAAGCGGCAGGGTGGTCGGACTATGGCTACACCTTC	CAWSVKAAGWSDYGYTF
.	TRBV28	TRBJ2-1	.	TGTGCCAGCAGTTGGACCACTAGCTCCTACAATGAGCAGTTCTTC	CASSWTTSSYNEQFF
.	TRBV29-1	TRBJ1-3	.	TGCAGCGTTGCGTTGGGCCGTACCTCTGGAAACACCATATATTTT	CSVALGRTSGNTIYF
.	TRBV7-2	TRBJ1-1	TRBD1	TGTGCCAGCAGCTTACGGTCCGTCAGGGGGACTGAAGCTTTCTTT	CASSLRSVRGTEAFF
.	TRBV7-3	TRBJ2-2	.	TGTGCCAGCAGCTTAGCCAGGGAAAACACCGGGGAGCTGTTTTTT	CASSLARENTGELFF
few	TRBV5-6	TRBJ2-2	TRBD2	TGTGCCAGCAGCATAATACTAGCGGGAGGAAACACCGGGGAGCTGTTTTTT	CASSIILAGGNTGELFF
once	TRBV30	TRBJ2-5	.	TGTGCCTGGAGTGCCGGGACACTAGAGACCCAGTACTTC	CAWSAGTLETQYF
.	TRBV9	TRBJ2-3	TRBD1	TGTGCCAGCAGCGTAGTGGGGACAGACACCAAGGTGGCGCAGTATTTT	CASSVVGTDTKVAQYF
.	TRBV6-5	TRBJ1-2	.	TGTGCCAGCAGTTACTCGGGGGGAAGGAATTATGGCTACACCTTC	CASSYSGGRNYGYTF
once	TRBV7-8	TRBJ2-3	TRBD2	TGTGCCAGCAGCTTGTTAGCGGGAGGGACCACAGATACGCAGTATTTT	CASSLLAGGTTDTQYF
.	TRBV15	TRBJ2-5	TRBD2	TGTGCCACCAGCAGGAGAAGCGGGGCTCAAGAGACCCAGTACTTC	CATSRRSGAQETQYF
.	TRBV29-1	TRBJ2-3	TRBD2	TGCAGCGTCGTGGCGACTAGCGGGACGACAGATACGCAGTATTTT	CSVVATSGTTDTQYF
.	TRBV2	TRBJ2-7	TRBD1	TGTGCCAGCAGTTTTTTGACCCCGGGACAGGCCTCCTACGAGCAGTACTTC	CASSFLTPGQASYEQYF
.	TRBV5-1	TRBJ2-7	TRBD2	TGCGCCAGCAGCTTGACTAGCGGGGGGACGGGGGACGAGCAGTACTTC	CASSLTSGGTGDEQYF
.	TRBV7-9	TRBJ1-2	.	TGTGCCAGCAGCTTGCAGGGTATAAGCTATGGCTACACCTTC	CASSLQGISYGYTF
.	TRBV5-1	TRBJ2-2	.	TGCGCCAGCAGCTTGGTGGCGGGGTCCGGGGAGCTGTTTTTT	CASSLVAGSGELFF
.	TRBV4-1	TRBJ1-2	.	TGCGCCAGCAGCCAAGATGGATACAGTCTCTATGGCTACACCTTC	CASSQDGYSLYGYTF
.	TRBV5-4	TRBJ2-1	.	TGTGCCAGCAGCTATGCGAGAGAGCAGTTCTTC	CASSYAREQFF
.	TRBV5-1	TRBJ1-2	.	TGCGCCAGCAGCTTGAGTGGCGGCATCTATGGCTACACCTTC	CASSLSGGIYGYTF
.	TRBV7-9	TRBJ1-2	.	TGTGCCAGCAGCTGGGGCGGGGGCTACACCTTC	CASSWGGGYTF
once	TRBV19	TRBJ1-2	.	TGTGCCAGTAGTATTGCCCCCCGCAGTTCTTATGGCTACACCTTC	CASSIAPRSSYGYTF
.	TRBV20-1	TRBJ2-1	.	TGCAGTGCGCAGCGAGGCAATGAGCAGTTCTTC	CSAQRGNEQFF
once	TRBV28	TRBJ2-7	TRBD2	TGTGCCAGCAGTAGGACTAGCCTAGTAGAGCAGTACTTC	CASSRTSLVEQYF
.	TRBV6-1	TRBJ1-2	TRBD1	TGTGCCAGCAGTGTGACAGGGATCTATGGCTACACCTTC	CASSVTGIYGYTF
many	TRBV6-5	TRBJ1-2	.	TGTGCCAGCCACCGGCAGGGCCTGGGGGATGGCTACACCTTC	CASHRQGLGDGYTF
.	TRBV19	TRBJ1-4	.	TGTGCCACCTCCGGGTCTGTGGAAAAACTGTTTTTT	CATSGSVEKLFF
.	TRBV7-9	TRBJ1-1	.	TGTGCCAGCAGCTCAAGGACGGGATTGAACACTGAAGCTTTCTTT	CASSSRTGLNTEAFF
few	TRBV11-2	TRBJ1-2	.	TGTGCCAGCAGCTTAGATCCGGGCGGCAGGGTTGGGACCTATGGCTACACCTTC	CASSLDPGGRVGTYGYTF
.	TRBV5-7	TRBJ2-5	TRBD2	TGTGCCAGCAGCTTGCGGGGGGGGTACCAAGAGACCCAGTACTTC	CASSLRGGYQETQYF
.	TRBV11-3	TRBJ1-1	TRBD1	TGTGCCAGCAGCATAGGAGGGGACAGGGGAGAAGCTTTCTTT	CASSIGGDRGEAFF
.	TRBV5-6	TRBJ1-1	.	TGTGCCAGCAGCTCGGGACGCCGGTACACTGAAGCTTTCTTT	CASSSGRRYTEAFF
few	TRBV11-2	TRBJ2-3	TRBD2	TGTGCCAGCAGCTTAGCCGGGGGGTACACAGATACGCAGTATTTT	CASSLAGGYTDTQYF
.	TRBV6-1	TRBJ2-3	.	TGTGCCAGCAGTGAGGTATGGGGGTCCACAGATACGCAGTATTTT	CASSEVWGSTDTQYF
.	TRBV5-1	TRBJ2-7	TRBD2	TGCGCCAGCAGCTCGGGGGGACCCCTTGCCCAGGAGCAGTACTTC	CASSSGGPLAQEQYF
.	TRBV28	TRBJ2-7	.	TGTGCCAGCAGCCCTACAAATTCCTACGAGCAGTACTTC	CASSPTNSYEQYF
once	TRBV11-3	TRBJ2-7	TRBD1	TGTGCCAGCAGACCCGGGACAGGACAAACTACCTACGAGCAGTACTTC	CASRPGTGQTTYEQYF
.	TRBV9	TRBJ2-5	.	TGTGCCAGCAGCTGGGGGAACCAAGAGACCCAGTACTTC	CASSWGNQETQYF
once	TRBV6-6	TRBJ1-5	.	TGTGCCAGCAGTTACAACAGGGCTGGCAATCAGCCCCAGCATTTT	CASSYNRAGNQPQHF
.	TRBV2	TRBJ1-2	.	TGTGCCAGCAGTTTCCTTGGCCCGAAAGGCTACACCTTC	CASSFLGPKGYTF
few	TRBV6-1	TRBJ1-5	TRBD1	TGTGCCAGCATGGACATGGGACAGTTCAATCAGCCCCAGCATTTT	CASMDMGQFNQPQHF
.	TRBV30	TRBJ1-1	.	TGTGCCTGGAACCGGGCGACAGTTTTACCCACTGAAGCTTTCTTT	CAWNRATVLPTEAFF
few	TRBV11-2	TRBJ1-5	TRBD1	TGTGCCAGCACCCAGGGGGATAGCAATCAGCCCCAGCATTTT	CASTQGDSNQPQHF
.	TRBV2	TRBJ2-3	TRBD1	TGTGCCAGCAGTCTCCAGGGGGTAAGCACAGATACGCAGTATTTT	CASSLQGVSTDTQYF
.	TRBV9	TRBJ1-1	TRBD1	TGTGCCAGCAGCAGACAGGGAAACACTGAAGCTTTCTTT	CASSRQGNTEAFF